Listed here are 8 T cell receptor beta chains from one sample, sequenced in a study of T cell responses to AZD1222 COVID-19 vaccine (dated by TCRdb to about 2021). The intended sense of this specimen's time point label: baseline before first vaccination. The library was generated by the immunoSEQ multiplex PCR assay. TCRdb mirrors the immuneACCESS table, restricted to in-frame sequences. Some clones are absent from its copies; in checked studies, under half trace to an unresolved V gene, and the reason for the others is unknown. The sample records over 100,000 clones, roughly 89% of which are singletons. Around 12% of the sample rests with the top ten. Source: peripheral blood, taken on day 0 of AZD1222 vaccination. The source is an adult in good health.

The rearrangement uses TRBV28 and TRBJ1-1, with unresolved D. Trimming shortened V by 6 bases and J by 2 bases, and 10 bases separated the two germline ends. CDR3 size: 13 residues. Germline assignment: CDR1 MDHEN and CDR2 SYDVKM. The CDR3 here is CASRITPNTEAFF. CDR3 nucleotide sequence: TGTGCCAGCAGGATAACACCTAACACTGAAGCTTTCTTT.

The J gene is TRBJ2-1, the V gene TRBV6-5, with D possibly matching TRBD1 (6 bases). The germline V gene encodes CDR1 MNHEY and CDR2 SVGAGI. The CDR3 covers 11 residues. Trimming left V 7 bases short and J 8 bases short, with 9 bases between. CDR3: CASTQGYEQFF. In nucleotides, the CDR3 is TGTGCCAGCACCCAGGGGTATGAGCAGTTCTTC.

The J gene is TRBJ2-5, the V gene TRBV28; D is perhaps TRBD1 (6 bases). V gave up 1 base and J gave up 1 base, with 19 bases separating them. The germline CDR1 and CDR2 sequences are MDHEN and SYDVKM. The CDR3 is 18 residues long. CDR3: CASSLSSGGGAGQETQYF. CDR3 nucleotides: TGTGCCAGCAGTTTATCCTCCGGTGGGGGCGCAGGCCAAGAGACCCAGTACTTC.

The chain is built from TRBV12-3 or TRBV12-4 and TRBJ1-4; 9 positions match TRBD1. The CDR3 loop spans 13 amino acids. With V trimmed by 6 bases and J by 12 bases, 8 bases remained unmatched. Written as DNA, the CDR3 is TGTGCCAGCAGCCTCGGGACAGGGAGAGAACTGTTTTTT. Its protein product is CASSLGTGRELFF.

The J gene is TRBJ2-3, the V gene TRBV10-3; the match to TRBD2 covers 7 bases. Germline CDR1 and CDR2: ENHRY and SYGVKD. This CDR3 is built from 12 residues. V lost 10 bases to trimming and J lost 0 bases; unmatched junction nucleotides: 1. The CDR3 sequence is CATRGSTDTQYF. The CDR3 nucleotides are TGTGCCACGCGGGGGAGCACAGATACGCAGTATTTT.

In this sample, this clone turned up once. The V gene is TRBV3-1 (or the pseudogene TRBV3-2), the J gene TRBJ1-2; TRBD1 is a possible D gene (5 bases). Germline V gene lookup returns CDR1 LGHDT and CDR2 YNNKEL (reference sequence). The CDR3 is 15 amino acids. The germline V and J ends were trimmed by 1 base and 8 bases, with 17 bases remaining between them. CDR3 bases: TGTGCCAGCAGCCAAGCGTGGGGTGGGGGTGGAGGCTACACCTTC. Its protein is CASSQAWGGGGGYTF.

V and J are TRBV28 and TRBJ2-7; D possibly corresponds to TRBD2 (5 bases). CDR3 length: 15 amino acids. Germline values: CDR1 MDHEN, CDR2 SYDVKM. V lost 6 bases and J 0 bases, leaving 15 bases between the germline ends. The CDR3 reads CASRVSGASSYEQYF. CDR3 nucleotide sequence: TGTGCCAGCAGAGTAAGCGGAGCCTCCTCCTACGAGCAGTACTTC.

The J gene is TRBJ2-1, the V gene TRBV14; D remains ambiguous. The germline V gene has CDR1 SGHDN and CDR2 FVKESK. The CDR3 runs 15 residues. V gave up 2 bases and J gave up 5 bases, with 13 bases separating them. The CDR3 loop reads CASSQRSTLNNEQFF. The CDR3 region has the DNA TGTGCCAGCAGCCAAAGGTCCACCCTAAACAATGAGCAGTTCTTC. The whole variable domain, filled in from reference TRBV14 and TRBJ2-1, reads EAGVTQFPSHSVIEKGQTVTLRCDPISGHDNLYWYRRVMGKEIKFLLHFVKESKQDESGMPNNRFLAERTGGTYSTLKVQPAELEDSGVYFCASSQRSTLNNEQFFGPGTRLTVL.